This TCR beta chain was sequenced for a study of blood T cell repertoires in COVID-19. At the level of the study: COVID-19 samples, acute and convalescent, were from the United States, Italy and Spain.

The V gene's germline CDR1 is SGHVS and CDR2 FQNEAQ. CDR3 length: 11 amino acids. The ends were cut back, 5 bases at V and 7 bases at J, with 5 bases in the middle. Original methodology: Researchers report that nucleated cell counts were estimated from reference gene primer amplification. Using immunoSEQ multiplex PCR, the repertoire was profiled, and TCRdb retains in-frame clones only, with some absent. V and J calls and clone size are given by that table; D and trimming were obtained from the DNA. The sample contains roughly 290,000 clones, about 82% of which appear only once. The chain recombines TRBV7-8 with TRBJ1-4, with D unclear. The receptor comes from a woman aged 50 to 60 with active or convalescent COVID-19. The sequenced sample was peripheral blood. The CDR3 spells CASSRGEKLFF. The CDR3 DNA follows: TGTGCCAGCAGCCGCGGTGAAAAACTGTTTTTT.